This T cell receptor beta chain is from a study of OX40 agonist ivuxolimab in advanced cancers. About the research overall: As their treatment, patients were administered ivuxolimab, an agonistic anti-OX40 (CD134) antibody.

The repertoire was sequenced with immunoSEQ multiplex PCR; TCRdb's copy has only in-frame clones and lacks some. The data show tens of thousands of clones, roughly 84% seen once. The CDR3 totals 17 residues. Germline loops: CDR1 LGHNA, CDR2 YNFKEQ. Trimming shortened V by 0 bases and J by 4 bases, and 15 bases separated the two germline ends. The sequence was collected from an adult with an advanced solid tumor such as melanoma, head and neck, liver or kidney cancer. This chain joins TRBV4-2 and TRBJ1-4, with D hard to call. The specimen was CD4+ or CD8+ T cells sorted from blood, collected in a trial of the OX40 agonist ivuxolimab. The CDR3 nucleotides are TGTGCCAGCAGCCAAGATCTGATCCTACTTTTTAATGAAAAACTGTTTTTT. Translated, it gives CASSQDLILLFNEKLFF.